The 18 T cell receptor beta chains below were found in one sample sequenced in a study of blood T cell repertoires in COVID-19. Sequenced by immunoSEQ multiplex PCR; TCRdb stores in-frame clones only, minus some. Of hundreds of thousands of clones listed, around 82% were seen once; the top ten hold approximately 4%. The sequenced sample consisted of peripheral blood. These receptors were collected from a woman over 75 with acute or convalescent COVID-19.

The chain couples TRBV14 to TRBJ1-3; 9 positions agree with TRBD1. The trim removed 4 bases at V and 2 bases at J, leaving 6 bases unmatched. CDR1 SGHDN and CDR2 FVKESK come from the germline V gene. The CDR3 consists of 16 residues. This chain's CDR3 is CASSPLGTGTGNTIYF. DNA of the CDR3: TGTGCCAGCAGCCCTCTCGGGACAGGGACTGGAAACACCATATATTTT. The full variable domain, with the rest looked up from reference TRBV14 and TRBJ1-3, is EAGVTQFPSHSVIEKGQTVTLRCDPISGHDNLYWYRRVMGKEIKFLLHFVKESKQDESGMPNNRFLAERTGGTYSTLKVQPAELEDSGVYFCASSPLGTGTGNTIYFGEGSWLTVV.

The gene calls are TRBV4-1 and TRBJ2-1, with D maybe TRBD2 (6 bases). V lost 6 bases, J lost 2 bases, and 20 bases lay in between. Germline CDR1 and CDR2: MGHRA and YSYEKL. This CDR3 has 17 residues. CDR3 protein: CASRQSRLSGPYNEQFF. The CDR3 coding sequence is TGCGCCAGCAGACAATCCCGTCTTAGCGGCCCCTACAATGAGCAGTTCTTC.

The chain couples TRBV7-6 to TRBJ1-5; D gene uncertain. Germline CDR1 SGHVS, CDR2 FNYEAQ. Trimming stripped 1 base from V and 4 bases from J, with 11 bases between. The CDR3 is made up of 15 amino acids. This chain's CDR3 is CASSLDLGRNQPQHF. The CDR3 nucleotides read TGTGCCAGCAGCTTAGACCTGGGGAGGAATCAGCCCCAGCATTTT.

The gene calls are TRBV27 and TRBJ2-1; 7 bases are a match to TRBD2. CDR3 length equals 15 residues. Germline CDR1 is MNHEY and CDR2 is SMNVEV (reference sequence). With 6 bases clipped from V and 1 base from J, the junction kept 6 bases outside the gene matches. In DNA, the CDR3 is TGTGCCAGCAGCCTGGAGCGGGGATCCTACAATGAGCAGTTCTTC. The encoded protein is CASSLERGSYNEQFF.

The chain employs TRBV3-1 (or the pseudogene TRBV3-2) and TRBJ1-2; a weak D match, TRBD1 (6 bases). V gave up 6 bases and J gave up 5 bases, with 13 bases separating them. This CDR3 is 13 amino acids long. The V gene's germline CDR1 is LGHDT and CDR2 YNNKEL (reference sequence). The CDR3 here is CASSRTDNYGYTF. The CDR3 DNA reads as TGTGCCAGCAGTCGGACAGACAATTATGGCTACACCTTC.

This chain uses TRBV25-1 with TRBJ1-5; the D is unclear. The CDR3 is 12 residues long. The germline CDR1 and CDR2 sequences are MGHDK and SYGVNS. The V gene lost 10 bases and the J gene lost 2 bases, with 9 bases spanning the gap. CDR3 DNA sequence: TGTGCCACCGGGCGGGGCAATCAGCCCCAGCATTTT. Encoded protein: CATGRGNQPQHF.

The V and J genes are TRBV6-5 and TRBJ2-5, with D perhaps matching TRBD1 (7 bases). This CDR3 spans 15 amino acids. The V end was cut by 8 bases, the J end by 5 bases, with 21 bases between. The V gene's germline CDR1 is MNHEY and CDR2 SVGAGI. The CDR3 nucleotides read TGTGCCAGCTCGCGGGACAGCCGACGGGAGGAGACCCAGTACTTC. Translating it yields CASSRDSRREETQYF.

This chain uses TRBV27 with TRBJ1-6; 10 bases fit TRBD1. The CDR3 has 17 amino acids. Germline V gives CDR1 MNHEY, CDR2 SMNVEV (reference sequence). V trimming: 4 bases; J trimming: 6 bases; junction bases outside the gene matches: 9. The CDR3 DNA reads TGTGCCAGCAGTTCAAGACAGGGGGCGGCATCTAATTCACCCCTCCACTTT. This sequence encodes CASSSRQGAASNSPLHF.

The chain employs TRBV9 and TRBJ2-7, with 9 bases matching TRBD1. V lost 3 bases, J lost 2 bases, and 3 bases stayed unmatched. This CDR3 spans 14 amino acids. Germline V lookup: CDR1 SGDLS, CDR2 YYNGEE. CDR3 DNA: TGTGCCAGCAGCGCCAGGACAGGGGCCTACGAGCAGTACTTC. As protein: CASSARTGAYEQYF.

The V and J genes are TRBV7-9 and TRBJ2-5, with D perhaps matching TRBD2 (6 bases). Looked up from germline, CDR1 is SEHNR and CDR2 is FQNEAQ (reference sequence). The CDR3 loop spans 15 amino acids. Deletions cut 5 bases from V and 2 bases from J, with 15 bases between. The CDR3 nucleotides are TGTGCCAGCAGCCGCTGGGGAGGAGGTCAAGAGACCCAGTACTTC. It yields the protein CASSRWGGGQETQYF.

This chain links TRBV7-6 with TRBJ1-6; tentatively, D is TRBD1 (6 bases). There are 14 residues in the CDR3. CDR1 and CDR2 (germline): SGHVS, FNYEAQ. V lost 4 bases and J 7 bases, leaving 11 bases between the germline ends. The CDR3 reads CASSSGQINSPLHF. DNA for the CDR3: TGTGCCAGCAGCTCGGGACAAATAAATTCACCCCTCCACTTT.

This sequence joins TRBV29-1 and TRBJ2-7, with D hard to call. The CDR3 is 10 residues long. The germline V and J ends were trimmed by 7 bases and 11 bases, with 15 bases remaining between them. Germline values: CDR1 SQVTM, CDR2 ANQGSEA. CDR3 bases: TGCAGCGCAAAGGAAGAGGTCAAGTACTTC. Its translation is CSAKEEVKYF.

The J gene is TRBJ2-1, the V gene TRBV6-2 or TRBV6-3; the D gene is possibly TRBD1 (5 bases). V gave up 0 bases and J gave up 8 bases, with 8 bases separating them. This CDR3 has 13 residues. Germline V gene sequence: CDR1 MNHEY, CDR2 SVGEGT. CDR3 in amino acids: CASSYSIGDEQFF. The CDR3 DNA reads TGTGCCAGCAGTTACTCGATAGGGGATGAGCAGTTCTTC.

The V call is TRBV6-5, the J call TRBJ2-3, with 8 bases aligning to TRBD2. V dropped 6 bases and J dropped 0; count of bases not matched to a gene: 5. CDR3 length: 15 amino acids. Germline-derived CDR1 and CDR2 are MNHEY and SVGAGI. The CDR3 spells CASRHSGDSTDTQYF. In nucleotides, the CDR3 is TGTGCCAGCAGACATAGCGGGGATAGCACAGATACGCAGTATTTT.

The gene calls are TRBV5-4 and TRBJ1-6; 12 nucleotides match TRBD1. V lost 3 bases and J lost 8; bases outside the gene matches: 6. The CDR3 extends over 16 amino acids. Germline V gene data show CDR1 as SGHNT and CDR2 as YYREEE (reference sequence). The DNA of the CDR3 is TGTGCCAGCAGCTGGGGACAGGGGGCTGGTTATTCACCCCTCCACTTT. As protein: CASSWGQGAGYSPLHF.

The rearrangement links TRBV30 to TRBJ2-1, with 13 nucleotides matching TRBD2. Germline trimming cut 0 bases from V and 7 bases from J; bases unmatched to any gene: 9. This CDR3 is 17 amino acids long. Per germline, CDR1 GTSNPN and CDR2 SVGIG (reference sequence). As DNA, the CDR3 is TGTGCCTGGAGTGTACTAGCGGGGGGGCTTAGTGGGAATGAGCAGTTCTTC. It codes for CAWSVLAGGLSGNEQFF. Complete variable domain (other parts from reference TRBV30 and TRBJ2-1): SQTIHQWPATLVQPVGSPLSLECTVEGTSNPNLYWYRQAAGRGLQLLFYSVGIGQISSEVPQNLSASRPQDRQFILSSKKLLLSDSGFYLCAWSVLAGGLSGNEQFFGPGTRLTVL.

The V call is TRBV7-2, the J call TRBJ1-4, with no clear D. The CDR3 extends over 13 amino acids. Trimming shortened V by 3 bases and J by 8 bases, and 10 bases separated the two germline ends. The V gene's germline CDR1 is SGHTA and CDR2 FQGNSA. CDR3 protein: CASSLSFGEKLFF. CDR3 coding DNA: TGTGCCAGCAGCTTGTCGTTCGGGGAAAAACTGTTTTTT.

The genes are TRBV7-3 and TRBJ2-3, with D perhaps TRBD1 (6 bases). Trimming stripped 4 bases from V and 6 bases from J, with 20 bases between. The germline gives CDR1 SGHTA, CDR2 FQGTGA. CDR3 length: 16 residues. This CDR3 is CASSSASQGFGDTQYF. The CDR3 nucleotides read TGTGCCAGCAGCTCCGCCTCACAGGGTTTTGGGGATACGCAGTATTTT.